A single sample gave rise to the 17 T cell receptor beta chains below, sequenced in a study of control samples from healthy donors and cancer patients. Some clones are missing from TCRdb's copy, which holds only in-frame ones; the method was immunoSEQ multiplex PCR. The data contain tens of thousands of clones, 80% to 95% of them seen just once; the ten biggest clones take up roughly 1.3%. Sequencing was done on a sample of PBMCs. The receptors come from a middle-aged woman with lung cancer.

This rearrangement joins TRBV24-1 to TRBJ1-1; D ambiguous. The germline V gene has CDR1 KGHDR and CDR2 SFDVKD. The CDR3 sequence is 15 residues long. With 2 bases removed from V and 1 base from J, the gap between germline ends came to 10 bases. Written as DNA, the CDR3 is TGTGCCACCAGTGATTCTCGGACGGGGAACACTGAAGCTTTCTTT. As protein: CATSDSRTGNTEAFF.

This clone has only a few counts. The CDR3 sequence: CASTKTAITGELFF. The CDR3, as DNA: TGTGCCAGCACAAAGACAGCAATCACCGGGGAGCTGTTTTTT. The J gene is TRBJ2-2, the V gene TRBV19; possibly TRBD1 for D (5 bases). This CDR3 is 14 amino acids long. V shed 9 bases and J shed 4 bases, with 15 bases lying between them. Germline CDR1 LNHDA, CDR2 SQIVND (reference sequence). The full variable domain, its missing parts supplied by reference TRBV19 and TRBJ2-2, is DGGITQSPKYLFRKEGQNVTLSCEQNLNHDAMYWYRQDPGQGLRLIYYSQIVNDFQKGDIAEGYSVSREKKESFPLTVTSAQKNPTAFYLCASTKTAITGELFFGEGSRLTVL.

This chain joins TRBV6-5 and TRBJ1-6; 8 positions match TRBD1. This CDR3 comprises 14 residues. The J segment lost 5 bases and the V segment lost 6 bases, leaving 3 bases of the junction unmatched. Germline V CDR1 and CDR2: MNHEY, SVGAGI. The CDR3: CASSGQGHNSPLHF. The CDR3 DNA reads TGTGCCAGCAGCGGACAGGGACATAATTCACCCCTCCACTTT.

CDR3 protein: CASSAGQGGQPQHF. In DNA form, the CDR3 reads TGTGCCAGCAGTGCCGGACAGGGGGGTCAGCCCCAGCATTTT. V and J are TRBV2 and TRBJ1-5, with 10 nucleotides matching TRBD1. Per germline, CDR1 SNHLY and CDR2 FYNNEI. The CDR3 contains 14 residues. The junction had 3 bases not matched to a gene; V was cut back by 4 bases and J by 6 bases. Using reference TRBV2 and TRBJ1-5 for the parts outside the CDR3, the full variable domain is EPEVTQTPSHQVTQMGQEVILRCVPISNHLYFYWYRQILGQKVEFLVSFYNNEISEKSEIFDDQFSVERPDGSNFTLKIRSTKLEDSAMYFCASSAGQGGQPQHFGDGTRLSIL.

J is TRBJ2-3 and V is TRBV10-3; D is unresolved. CDR1 is ENHRY, CDR2 SYGVKD, per germline. V lost 8 bases and J lost 3, with 6 bases in between. The CDR3 has 11 amino acids. Written as DNA, the CDR3 is TGTGCCATCGGAAAAACAGATACGCAGTATTTT. It translates to CAIGKTDTQYF.

The V and J genes are TRBV5-1 and TRBJ1-2; D is uncertain. The CDR3 contains 13 residues. The V end lost 2 bases, the J end lost 0 bases, and 5 bases lay between the germline ends. Germline values: CDR1 SGHRS, CDR2 YFSETQ. The CDR3 DNA is TGCGCCAGCAGCTTCCAAGCTAACTATGGCTACACCTTC. Translation: CASSFQANYGYTF. Combining the CDR3 with reference TRBV5-1 and TRBJ1-2 gives the whole variable domain KAGVTQTPRYLIKTRGQQVTLSCSPISGHRSVSWYQQTPGQGLQFLFEYFSETQRNKGNFPGRFSGRQFSNSRSEMNVSTLELGDSALYLCASSFQANYGYTFGSGTRLTVV.

The V and J genes are TRBV28 and TRBJ1-4; D might be TRBD1 (5 bases). This CDR3 spans 16 amino acids. Germline CDR1 is MDHEN and CDR2 is SYDVKM. V was pared by 3 bases and J by 0 bases, with 11 bases between. The CDR3 nucleotides are TGTGCCAGCAGTTTTCTAGGGGAGTCAACTAATGAAAAACTGTTTTTT. Protein: CASSFLGESTNEKLFF.

This chain links TRBV19 with TRBJ1-1, with D hard to call. V was shortened by 4 bases and J by 3 bases, with 6 bases between the two germline ends. The CDR3 is 12 amino acids. CDR1 LNHDA and CDR2 SQIVND come from the germline V gene (reference sequence). Here the CDR3 reads CASSRRDTEAFF. CDR3 coding DNA: TGTGCCAGTAGTAGACGGGACACTGAAGCTTTCTTT.

The chain employs TRBV3-1 (or the pseudogene TRBV3-2) and TRBJ2-6, with D unresolved. Trimming took off 0 bases at V and 4 bases at J, with 10 bases between the two ends. Germline loops: CDR1 LGHDT, CDR2 YNNKEL (reference sequence). This CDR3 has 16 amino acids. The CDR3 loop is CASSQEWGDGANVLTF. The CDR3 DNA sequence: TGTGCCAGCAGCCAAGAGTGGGGTGACGGGGCCAACGTCCTGACTTTC.

The chain is built from TRBV7-3 and TRBJ2-6; D tentatively reads TRBD1 or TRBD2 (6 bases each). Trimming left V 5 bases short and J 5 bases short, with 19 bases between. This CDR3 contains 17 residues. Germline lookup yields CDR1 SGHTA and CDR2 FQGTGA. The CDR3: CASSPGGPASRANVLTF. The CDR3 region has the DNA TGTGCCAGCAGCCCCGGGGGCCCCGCGTCTAGGGCCAACGTCCTGACTTTC.

The V and J genes are TRBV5-3 and TRBJ2-3; possible D gene TRBD2, 5 bases. TRBV5-3 is an open reading frame whose function is uncertain. The CDR3 loop spans 15 amino acids. V dropped 0 bases and J dropped 4 bases, with 12 bases sitting between them. CDR3 nucleotides: TGTGCCAGAAGCTTGGGCGGGCGAGGATCAGATACGCAGTATTTT. Its translation: CARSLGGRGSDTQYF.

This clone was observed once. The rearrangement joins TRBV18 to TRBJ1-6; 8 nucleotides match TRBD1. The CDR3 is 15 amino acids. Trimming at V came to 2 bases and at J to 10 bases, leaving 7 bases not matched to a gene. Looked up from germline, CDR1 is KGHSH and CDR2 is LQKENI. The CDR3 reads CASSPSKTGESPLHF. The DNA of the CDR3 is TGTGCCAGCTCACCAAGTAAGACAGGGGAATCACCCCTCCACTTT.

The chain is built from TRBV11-2 and TRBJ1-6; D remains ambiguous. Looked up from germline, CDR1 is SGHAT and CDR2 is FQNNGV. The CDR3 totals 13 residues. Deletions cut 9 bases from V and 7 bases from J, with 13 bases between. CDR3: CASGRGENSPLHF. In nucleotides, the CDR3 is TGTGCCAGTGGGCGGGGAGAGAATTCACCCCTCCACTTT.

This clone was recorded only once. This sequence joins TRBV10-3 and TRBJ2-3; D remains unclear. Trimming took 3 bases from V and 6 from J, leaving 7 bases between them. From germline, CDR1 is ENHRY and CDR2 SYGVKD. The CDR3 spans 12 residues. Written as DNA, the CDR3 is TGTGCCATCAGTGAAGTAGAGGATACGCAGTATTTT. Protein product: CAISEVEDTQYF.

V usage is TRBV6-6 and J usage is TRBJ1-6; 7 bases are a match to TRBD1. The CDR3 spans 14 residues. Looked up from germline, CDR1 is MNHNY and CDR2 is SVGAGI (reference sequence). V gave up 6 bases and J gave up 8 bases; unmatched junction bases: 7. The CDR3 sequence: CASRLQGWDSPLHF. In DNA, the CDR3 is TGTGCCAGCAGGCTACAGGGGTGGGATTCACCCCTCCACTTT.

Here the CDR3 DNA reads TGTGCCAGCACTCAGGGGATCATGAACACTGAAGCTTTCTTT. Encoded protein: CASTQGIMNTEAFF. This sequence joins TRBV6-6 and TRBJ1-1, with a weak D call TRBD1 (6 bases). The CDR3 extends over 14 amino acids. Germline CDR1 MNHNY, CDR2 SVGAGI (reference sequence). Trimming left V 7 bases short and J 0 bases short, with 12 bases between.

The chain combines TRBV28 with TRBJ2-7, with a weak D call TRBD1 (6 bases). This CDR3 comprises 14 residues. CDR1 MDHEN and CDR2 SYDVKM come from the germline V gene. Trimming took 8 bases from V and 0 from J, leaving 14 bases between them. The CDR3 sequence is CASLDSRSSYEQYF. The CDR3 nucleotides read TGTGCCAGCCTGGACAGCCGAAGCTCCTACGAGCAGTACTTC. Filled out from reference TRBV28 and TRBJ2-7, the complete variable domain reads DVKVTQSSRYLVKRTGEKVFLECVQDMDHENMFWYRQDPGLGLRLIYFSYDVKMKEKGDIPEGYSVSREKKERFSLILESASTNQTSMYLCASLDSRSSYEQYFGPGTRLTVT.